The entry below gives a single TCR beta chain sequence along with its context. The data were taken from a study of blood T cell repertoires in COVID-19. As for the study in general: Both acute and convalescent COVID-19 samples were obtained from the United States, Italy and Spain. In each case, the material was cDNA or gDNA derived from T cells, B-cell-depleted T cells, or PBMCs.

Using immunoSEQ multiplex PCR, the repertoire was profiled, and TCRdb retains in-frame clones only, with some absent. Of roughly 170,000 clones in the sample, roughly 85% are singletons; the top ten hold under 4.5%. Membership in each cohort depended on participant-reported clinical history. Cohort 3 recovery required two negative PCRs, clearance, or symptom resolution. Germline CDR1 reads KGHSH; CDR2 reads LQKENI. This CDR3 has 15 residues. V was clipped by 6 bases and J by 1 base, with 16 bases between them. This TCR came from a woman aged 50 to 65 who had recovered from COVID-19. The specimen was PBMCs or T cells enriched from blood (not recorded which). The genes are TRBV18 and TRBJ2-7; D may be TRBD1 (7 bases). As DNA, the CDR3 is TGTGCCAGCTCCCCCGCAGGGGGGCCTTCCTACGAGCAGTACGTC. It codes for CASSPAGGPSYEQYV.